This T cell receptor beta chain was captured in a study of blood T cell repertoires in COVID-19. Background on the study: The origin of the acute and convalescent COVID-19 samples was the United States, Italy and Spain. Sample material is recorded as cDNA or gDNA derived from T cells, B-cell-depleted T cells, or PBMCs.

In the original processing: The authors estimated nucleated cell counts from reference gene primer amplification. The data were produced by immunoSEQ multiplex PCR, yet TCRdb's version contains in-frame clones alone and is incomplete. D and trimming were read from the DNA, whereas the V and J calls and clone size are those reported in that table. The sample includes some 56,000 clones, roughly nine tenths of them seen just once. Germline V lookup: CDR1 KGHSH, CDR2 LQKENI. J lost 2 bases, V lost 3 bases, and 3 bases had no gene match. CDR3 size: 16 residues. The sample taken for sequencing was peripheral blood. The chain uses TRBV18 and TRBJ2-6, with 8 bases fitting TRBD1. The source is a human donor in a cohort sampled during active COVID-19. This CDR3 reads CASSPTTGAGANVLTF. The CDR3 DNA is TGTGCCAGCTCACCCACGACAGGGGCTGGGGCCAACGTCCTGACTTTC.